This T cell receptor (beta chain) was identified in a study of T cell responses to AZD1222 COVID-19 vaccine. Study results and limitations: Females outnumbered males among donors, who were mostly white British; clonal diversity was possibly underestimated. Seropositive at baseline were only 5 to 7 AZD1222 recipients.

Comments on this clone: No antigen is known for it.

The repertoire was sequenced with immunoSEQ multiplex PCR; TCRdb's copy has only in-frame clones and lacks some. The sample lists 150,000 to 200,000 clones; just over 85% were seen once. The specimen was peripheral blood, collected 28 days after the second AZD1222 dose. The clonotype originates from an adult who received the AZD1222 COVID-19 vaccine.

The CDR3: CATSEPGRSNEKLFF. CDR3 DNA: TGTGCCACCAGCGAACCGGGACGGAGTAATGAAAAACTGTTTTTT. The chain uses TRBV15 and TRBJ1-4; tentative D call: TRBD1 (5 bases). The CDR3 loop spans 15 amino acids. Germline V gene data show CDR1 as LNHNV and CDR2 as YYDKDF (reference sequence). Between the trimmed V and J ends, which lost 5 bases and 4 bases, there was a span of 14 bases.